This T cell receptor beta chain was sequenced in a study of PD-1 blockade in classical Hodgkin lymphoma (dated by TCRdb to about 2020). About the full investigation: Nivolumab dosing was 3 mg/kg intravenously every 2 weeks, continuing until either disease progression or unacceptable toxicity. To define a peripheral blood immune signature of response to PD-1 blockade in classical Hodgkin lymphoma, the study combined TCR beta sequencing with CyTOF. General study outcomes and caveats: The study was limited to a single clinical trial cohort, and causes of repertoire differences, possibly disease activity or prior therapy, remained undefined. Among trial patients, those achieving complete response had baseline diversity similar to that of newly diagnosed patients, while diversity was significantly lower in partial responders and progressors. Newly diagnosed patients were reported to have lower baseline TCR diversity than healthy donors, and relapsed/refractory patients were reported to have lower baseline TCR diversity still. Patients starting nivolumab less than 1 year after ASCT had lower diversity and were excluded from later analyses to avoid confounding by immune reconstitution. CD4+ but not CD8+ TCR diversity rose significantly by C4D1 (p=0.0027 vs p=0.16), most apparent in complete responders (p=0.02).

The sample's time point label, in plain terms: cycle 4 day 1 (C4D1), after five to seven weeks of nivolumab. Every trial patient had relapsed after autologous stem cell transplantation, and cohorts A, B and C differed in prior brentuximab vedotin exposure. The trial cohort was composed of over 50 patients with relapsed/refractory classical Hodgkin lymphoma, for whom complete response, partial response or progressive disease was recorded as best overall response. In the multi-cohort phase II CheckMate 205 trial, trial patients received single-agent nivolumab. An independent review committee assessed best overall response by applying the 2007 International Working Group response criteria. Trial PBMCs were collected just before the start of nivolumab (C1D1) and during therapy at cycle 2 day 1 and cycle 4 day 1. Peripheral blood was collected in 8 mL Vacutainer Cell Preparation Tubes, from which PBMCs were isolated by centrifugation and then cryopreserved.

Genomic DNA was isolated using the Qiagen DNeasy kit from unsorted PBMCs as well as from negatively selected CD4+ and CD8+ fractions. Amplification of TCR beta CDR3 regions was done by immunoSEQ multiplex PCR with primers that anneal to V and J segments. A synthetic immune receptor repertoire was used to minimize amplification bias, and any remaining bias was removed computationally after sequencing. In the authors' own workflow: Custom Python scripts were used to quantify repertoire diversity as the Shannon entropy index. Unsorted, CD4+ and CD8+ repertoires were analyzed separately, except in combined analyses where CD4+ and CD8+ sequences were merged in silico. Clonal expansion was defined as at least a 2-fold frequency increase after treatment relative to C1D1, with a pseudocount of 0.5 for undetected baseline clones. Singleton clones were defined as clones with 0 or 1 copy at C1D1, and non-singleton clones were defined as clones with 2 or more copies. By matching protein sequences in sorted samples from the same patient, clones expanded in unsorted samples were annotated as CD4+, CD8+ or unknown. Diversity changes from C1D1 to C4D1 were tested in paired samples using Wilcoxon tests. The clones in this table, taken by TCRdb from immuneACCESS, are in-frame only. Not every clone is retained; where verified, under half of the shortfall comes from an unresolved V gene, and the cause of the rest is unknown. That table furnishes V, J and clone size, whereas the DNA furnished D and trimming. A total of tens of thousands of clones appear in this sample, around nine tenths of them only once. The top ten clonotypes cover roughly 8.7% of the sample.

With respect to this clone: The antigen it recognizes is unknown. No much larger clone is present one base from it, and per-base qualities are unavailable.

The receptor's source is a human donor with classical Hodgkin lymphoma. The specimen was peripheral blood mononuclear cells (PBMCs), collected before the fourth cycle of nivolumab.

The DNA is as follows: TGTGCCATCAGTGACTCTTTAGACGAGCAGTACTTC. Its protein is CAISDSLDEQYF. The chain is made from TRBV10-3 and TRBJ2-7, with no confident D gene call. Relative to germline, V is 3 bases shorter and J is 5 bases shorter, with 8 bases between their ends. CDR1 ENHRY and CDR2 SYGVKD are derived from the germline V gene. Measured from the cysteine to the phenylalanine, the CDR3 is 12 residues long. Only the CDR3 part of the read is kept: 36 bases, read in frame from the first base.